Below are 25 T cell receptor beta chains sequenced from a single sample in a study of control samples from healthy donors and cancer patients. TCRdb keeps only in-frame clones here, not all; method: immunoSEQ multiplex PCR. The sample consists of around 53,000 clones, about 86% of them appearing once. The sequencing sample was made of PBMCs. These receptors all stem from a woman aged 50 to 60 with lung cancer.

The V gene is TRBV6-6, the J gene TRBJ1-2; 7 nucleotides agree with TRBD1. Per germline, CDR1 MNHNY and CDR2 SVGAGI (reference sequence). V gave up 6 bases and J gave up 7 bases; unmatched junction bases: 8. CDR3 length: 13 amino acids. CDR3 protein: CASSQQGLSGYTF. In DNA form, the CDR3 reads TGTGCCAGCAGCCAACAGGGGTTAAGTGGCTACACCTTC.

V gene TRBV4-2 combines with J gene TRBJ2-1, with D tentatively TRBD1 (7 bases). Trimming took 4 bases from V and 4 from J, leaving 17 bases between them. From germline, CDR1 is LGHNA and CDR2 YNFKEQ. The CDR3 has 16 amino acids. The CDR3 DNA sequence: TGTGCCAGCAGCCGCGGCAGGGGGGAGGCATACAATGAGCAGTTCTTC. Its protein product is CASSRGRGEAYNEQFF.

This rearrangement joins TRBV4-1 to TRBJ2-2, with D unresolved. Germline V gene sequence: CDR1 MGHRA, CDR2 YSYEKL. CDR3 length: 15 amino acids. Trimming cost V 4 bases and J 8 bases, with 17 bases left between them. CDR3 sequence reads: CASSPQSSGRGELFF. CDR3 DNA: TGCGCCAGCAGCCCCCAAAGTAGTGGGCGTGGGGAGCTGTTTTTT.

The chain carries TRBV21-1 and TRBJ2-5; the listed D gene, TRBD2, was not tested against the DNA. TRBV21-1 is flagged as a pseudogene. The CDR3 extends over 16 amino acids. As DNA, the CDR3 is TGTGCCAGCAGCCACAACACTAGCGGGGAGCAAGAGACCCAGTACTTC. This gives the protein CASSHNTSGEQETQYF.

This chain's CDR3 is CASTPLYNSPLHF. The CDR3 region has the DNA TGTGCCAGCACCCCGCTCTATAATTCACCCCTCCACTTT. The chain recombines TRBV2 with TRBJ1-6; D ambiguous. V lost 7 bases and J lost 3, with 7 bases in between. Germline values: CDR1 SNHLY, CDR2 FYNNEI. CDR3 length: 13 amino acids.

This chain links TRBV15 with TRBJ2-3, with TRBD2 identical over 10 bases. Germline V gives CDR1 LNHNV, CDR2 YYDKDF (reference sequence). The CDR3 has 23 amino acids. The trim removed 0 bases at V and 1 base at J, leaving 22 bases unmatched. CDR3 in amino acids: CATSRDRLALAGAPTSGTDTQYF. The CDR3, as DNA: TGTGCCACCAGCAGAGATCGGCTTGCGCTAGCGGGGGCACCTACCTCTGGCACAGATACGCAGTATTTT.

About this clone: The sample carries other DNA sequences with the same CDR3. The chain carries TRBV18 and TRBJ2-1; a possible D gene is TRBD1 (6 bases). The CDR3 has 13 residues. With 2 bases removed from V and 4 bases from J, the gap between germline ends came to 6 bases. Germline values: CDR1 KGHSH, CDR2 LQKENI. The CDR3 sequence is CASSPGQYNEQFF. The CDR3 region has the DNA TGTGCCAGCTCACCAGGACAGTACAATGAGCAGTTCTTC.

The chain has TRBV7-9 and TRBJ1-1; D is uncertain. The germline V gene encodes CDR1 SEHNR and CDR2 FQNEAQ (reference sequence). The CDR3 spans 13 residues. V was cut by 10 bases and J by 0 bases, with 12 bases left in between. DNA for the CDR3: TGTGCCACCCAGGAGGGATTGAACACTGAAGCTTTCTTT. Translated, it gives CATQEGLNTEAFF. The variable domain in full, with the rest retrieved from reference TRBV7-9 and TRBJ1-1, is DTGVSQNPRHKITKRGQNVTFRCDPISEHNRLYWYRQTLGQGPEFLTYFQNEAQLEKSRLLSDRFSAERPKGSFSTLEIQRTEQGDSAMYLCATQEGLNTEAFFGQGTRLTVV.

In this sample, this clone turned up once. The chain employs TRBV29-1 and TRBJ1-2, with TRBD1 as a possible D gene (5 bases). The CDR3 runs to 14 residues. Looked up from germline, CDR1 is SQVTM and CDR2 is ANQGSEA. V lost 7 bases, J lost 8 bases, and 23 bases lay in between. CDR3 sequence: CSALPDIASRGYTF. Written as DNA, the CDR3 is TGCAGCGCGCTCCCGGACATAGCATCGAGAGGCTACACCTTC.

The V and J genes are TRBV5-5 and TRBJ2-3; no clear D gene. V was clipped by 0 bases and J by 1 base, with 6 bases between them. CDR1 and CDR2 from the germline V gene are SGHKS and YYEKEE (reference sequence). The length of the CDR3 is 14 residues. Here the CDR3 reads CASSLVQGTDTQYF. CDR3 DNA sequence: TGTGCCAGCAGCTTGGTCCAGGGCACAGATACGCAGTATTTT.

The chain combines TRBV18 with TRBJ2-2; the match to TRBD1 covers 11 bases. The CDR3 covers 18 residues. The trim removed 3 bases at V and 5 bases at J, leaving 11 bases unmatched. CDR1 is KGHSH, CDR2 LQKENI, per germline. The CDR3 nucleotides are TGTGCCAGCTCACCCTCCATTACCGGGACAGGGGGAACCGGGGAGCTGTTTTTT. Translated, it gives CASSPSITGTGGTGELFF.

The V gene is TRBV5-8, the J gene TRBJ1-3; possible D gene TRBD1, 5 bases. Germline-derived CDR1 and CDR2 are SGHTS and YDEGEE. This CDR3 comprises 15 residues. V was trimmed by 0 bases and J by 0 bases, leaving 7 bases between them. The CDR3 loop is CASSLGQLSGNTIYF. Written as DNA, the CDR3 is TGTGCCAGCAGCTTGGGACAGCTCTCTGGAAACACCATATATTTT.

This chain connects TRBV7-2 to TRBJ1-1; 7 bases map to TRBD1. CDR1 is SGHTA and CDR2 is FQGNSA in the germline V gene. The ends lost 5 bases at V and 0 bases at J; junction bases unmatched: 9. The CDR3 loop spans 16 amino acids. The CDR3 loop reads CASSPNRGQMNTEAFF. The CDR3 nucleotides read TGTGCCAGCAGCCCAAACAGGGGCCAAATGAACACTGAAGCTTTCTTT.

The chain recombines TRBV6-2 or TRBV6-3 with TRBJ1-1, with a tentative D call TRBD1 (5 bases). V was cut by 2 bases and J by 1 base, with 11 bases left in between. Germline CDR1 MNHEY, CDR2 SVGEGT. The CDR3 is 15 residues long. The DNA for the CDR3 is TGTGCCAGCAGTTACGGCGGACACGGGAACACTGAAGCTTTCTTT. It specifies CASSYGGHGNTEAFF.

The chain carries TRBV13 and TRBJ1-4; 7 positions match TRBD1. The V gene end was trimmed by 5 bases and the J gene end by 3 bases; junction bases not matched to a gene: 3. CDR1 and CDR2 (germline): PRHDT, FYEKMQ (reference sequence). The CDR3 contains 14 residues. This CDR3 is CASSQGQPNEKLFF. The CDR3 DNA follows: TGTGCCAGCAGCCAGGGACAGCCTAATGAAAAACTGTTTTTT.

This sequence joins TRBV12-5 and TRBJ1-1; unclear D gene. Germline-derived CDR1 and CDR2 are LGHNT and FRNRAP. V gave up 1 base and J gave up 0 bases, with 12 bases separating them. The CDR3 loop spans 16 amino acids. Here the CDR3 reads CASGLGRAYVNTEAFF. The CDR3 DNA follows: TGTGCTAGTGGTTTGGGAAGGGCTTATGTGAACACTGAAGCTTTCTTT.

This clone is medium-sized in the sample. The rearrangement uses TRBV30 and TRBJ1-5; 7 nucleotides agree with TRBD1. The germline V gene has CDR1 GTSNPN and CDR2 SVGIG (reference sequence). CDR3 length: 14 residues. J was trimmed by 4 bases and V by 1 base; bases with no gene match: 4. CDR3 DNA: TGTGCCTGGAGTGGACAGACAGGGAATCAGCCCCAGCATTTT. Translating it yields CAWSGQTGNQPQHF.

V gene TRBV7-8 combines with J gene TRBJ2-7; D not resolved. The germline V gene has CDR1 SGHVS and CDR2 FQNEAQ. V dropped 1 base and J dropped 6 bases, with 7 bases sitting between them. The CDR3 has 12 residues. This CDR3 is CASSLDVREQYF. As DNA, the CDR3 is TGTGCCAGCAGCTTAGATGTGCGCGAGCAGTACTTC.

The chain uses TRBV3-1 (or the pseudogene TRBV3-2) and TRBJ1-5; unclear D gene. There are 16 residues in the CDR3. In germline, CDR1 is LGHDT, CDR2 YNNKEL (reference sequence). Trimming removed 0 bases at V and 4 bases at J, with 13 bases between. CDR3 in amino acids: CASSQDLNERNQPQHF. In DNA, the CDR3 is TGTGCCAGCAGCCAAGATTTGAATGAGAGGAATCAGCCCCAGCATTTT.

V is TRBV30 and J is TRBJ2-3, with 7 bases aligning to TRBD2. Germline V lookup: CDR1 GTSNPN, CDR2 SVGIG (reference sequence). V trimming: 0 bases; J trimming: 2 bases; junction bases outside the gene matches: 11. The CDR3 runs to 17 residues. CDR3 nucleotide sequence: TGTGCCTGGAGTGTAAGGGGATTCAGCGGGGACACAGATACGCAGTATTTT. This encodes CAWSVRGFSGDTDTQYF.

The chain combines TRBV2 with TRBJ2-7; no firm D call. Trimming removed 4 bases from V and 5 bases from J, with 12 bases in between. The germline gives CDR1 SNHLY, CDR2 FYNNEI. The length of the CDR3 is 13 residues. The CDR3 DNA is TGTGCCAGCAGTGGCAGGTCGAAGGACGAGCAGTACTTC. Translation gives CASSGRSKDEQYF.

The V and J genes are TRBV7-2 and TRBJ1-1, with a tentative D call TRBD1 (5 bases). The V end lost 1 base, the J end lost 5 bases, and 11 bases lay between the germline ends. CDR3 length: 14 residues. Germline CDR1 and CDR2: SGHTA and FQGNSA. DNA for the CDR3: TGTGCCAGCAGCTTAGAGGCAGGGTGGACTGAAGCTTTCTTT. Protein sequence: CASSLEAGWTEAFF.

The rearrangement joins TRBV28 to TRBJ1-2, with TRBD1 as a possible D gene (6 bases). Germline values: CDR1 MDHEN, CDR2 SYDVKM. V was cut by 6 bases and J by 4 bases, with 12 bases left in between. There are 13 residues in the CDR3. The CDR3 here is CASSPDRFYGYTF. The CDR3 DNA reads as TGTGCCAGCAGCCCAGACAGGTTCTATGGCTACACCTTC.

This chain links TRBV28 with TRBJ2-1; 9 nucleotides line up with TRBD1. Germline CDR1 is MDHEN and CDR2 is SYDVKM. The CDR3 is 14 amino acids. V trimming: 7 bases; J trimming: 7 bases; junction bases outside the gene matches: 8. The CDR3 loop is CASTLGQGKNEQFF. The CDR3 nucleotides are TGTGCCAGCACCCTGGGACAGGGAAAAAATGAGCAGTTCTTC.

The rearrangement links TRBV7-2 to TRBJ2-2; D may be TRBD1 (5 bases). Germline CDR1 and CDR2: SGHTA and FQGNSA. This CDR3 is built from 13 residues. Trimming removed 1 base from V and 6 bases from J, with 6 bases in between. This CDR3 reads CASSLVGPGELFF. The CDR3 bases are TGTGCCAGCAGCTTAGTGGGGCCCGGGGAGCTGTTTTTT.